Listed here are 8 T cell receptor beta chains from one sample, sequenced in a study of persistence of HIV-infected CD4 T cells. Their antigen targets remain unknown. This was the immunoSEQ version 4 assay in survey mode. Profiling relied on immunoSEQ multiplex PCR, and the TCRdb table lists in-frame clones only, not all of them. The sample carries 25,000 to 35,000 clones, around 82% recorded once. Lysates of CMV-infected fibroblasts at around 10 ug/mL stimulated these cells. Sorted nonresponding memory CD4+ T cells were CD40L-negative, CD69-negative, CD45RO-high. The material sequenced was CD4+ T cells sorted from PBMCs after approximately 19-hour stimulation, taken from a patient who received antiretroviral therapy. These receptors were obtained from an adult man with HIV who was CMV-seropositive.

This clone came up once. This chain joins TRBV6-5 and TRBJ1-5; 7 bases are a match to TRBD1. The CDR3 extends over 14 amino acids. V trimming: 0 bases; J trimming: 7 bases; junction bases outside the gene matches: 3. Germline CDR1 and CDR2: MNHEY and SVGAGI. CDR3 residues: CASSYSSRGQPQHF. In DNA form, the CDR3 reads TGTGCCAGCAGTTACTCATCCAGGGGGCAGCCCCAGCATTTT.

V is TRBV12-3 or TRBV12-4 and J is TRBJ2-1; D remains unclear. V gave up 4 bases and J gave up 8 bases, with 12 bases separating them. This CDR3 region has 13 residues. The CDR3 loop reads CASSSVKMDEQFF. CDR3 DNA: TGTGCCAGCAGTTCCGTTAAGATGGATGAGCAGTTCTTC.

The V gene is TRBV2, the J gene TRBJ1-1; perhaps TRBD1 as D (6 bases). Germline assignment: CDR1 SNHLY and CDR2 FYNNEI. Trimming removed 7 bases at V and 6 bases at J, with 21 bases between. The CDR3 covers 15 residues. Here the CDR3 DNA reads TGTGCCAGCAACCGGGGTGGGGGCACGGGCGCTGAAGCTTTCTTT. Translated: CASNRGGGTGAEAFF.

This sequence joins TRBV4-3 and TRBJ1-6; 9 bases line up with TRBD1. Per germline, CDR1 LGHNA and CDR2 YSLEER. The CDR3 has 16 residues. After removal of 0 bases from V and 8 bases from J, the junction contained 5 bases not matched to a gene. The CDR3 sequence: CASSQEGGQGHSPLHF. As DNA, the CDR3 is TGCGCCAGCAGCCAAGAAGGGGGACAGGGACATTCACCCCTCCACTTT.

The rearrangement joins TRBV29-1 to TRBJ1-5, with D tentatively TRBD1 (5 bases). The CDR3 consists of 14 residues. In germline, CDR1 is SQVTM, CDR2 ANQGSEA. Trimming took 4 bases from V and 7 from J, leaving 17 bases between them. In DNA, the CDR3 is TGCAGCGTTGGGGGGTCTGCGGGGAACCAGCCCCAGCATTTT. Translating it yields CSVGGSAGNQPQHF. Based on the CDR3 plus reference TRBV29-1 and TRBJ1-5, the full variable domain is SAVISQKPSRDICQRGTSLTIQCQVDSQVTMMFWYRQQPGQSLTLIATANQGSEATYESGFVIDKFPISRPNLTFSTLTVSNMSPEDSSIYLCSVGGSAGNQPQHFGDGTRLSIL.

This sequence joins TRBV6-5 and TRBJ2-1, with 11 bases aligning to TRBD2. CDR3 length: 15 residues. The trim removed 5 bases at V and 5 bases at J, leaving 5 bases unmatched. Germline lookup yields CDR1 MNHEY and CDR2 SVGAGI. The CDR3 loop is CASSKLAGGHNEQFF. CDR3 sequence (DNA): TGTGCCAGCAGTAAGCTAGCGGGGGGTCACAATGAGCAGTTCTTC.

V is TRBV29-1 and J is TRBJ1-2; D is perhaps TRBD1 (5 bases). CDR1 SQVTM and CDR2 ANQGSEA come from the germline V gene. The length of the CDR3 is 15 residues. V was pared by 3 bases and J by 8 bases, with 22 bases between. The CDR3 bases are TGCAGCGTTGAGGGGACGGCAGGGAGGTCGAGGGGCTACACCTTC. Its protein product is CSVEGTAGRSRGYTF.

The chain couples TRBV18 to TRBJ2-1, with 7 bases identical to TRBD1. CDR3 length: 15 amino acids. The ends lost 2 bases at V and 2 bases at J; junction bases unmatched: 3. Germline V CDR1 and CDR2: KGHSH, LQKENI. The CDR3 protein is CASSPMGTAYNEQFF. CDR3 nucleotides: TGTGCCAGCTCACCAATGGGGACAGCCTACAATGAGCAGTTCTTC.